This T cell receptor beta chain comes out of a study of blood T cell repertoires in COVID-19. Produced via immunoSEQ multiplex PCR; TCRdb's table is partial and in-frame only. The table includes under 250,000 clones, around 83% detected once. The sequence was collected from a middle-aged man with active or convalescent COVID-19. The material sequenced was peripheral blood.

CDR3 nucleotides: TGCGCCAGCAGCCAAGATTTTGGCAGGGGGCAATTTCCGAGGGACGAGCAGTACTTC. Its protein product is CASSQDFGRGQFPRDEQYF. The chain has TRBV4-1 and TRBJ2-7; the match to TRBD1 covers 8 bases. CDR1 and CDR2 (germline): MGHRA, YSYEKL. The CDR3 is 19 amino acids. The V segment lost 0 bases and the J segment 5 bases; nucleotides outside the gene matches: 18.